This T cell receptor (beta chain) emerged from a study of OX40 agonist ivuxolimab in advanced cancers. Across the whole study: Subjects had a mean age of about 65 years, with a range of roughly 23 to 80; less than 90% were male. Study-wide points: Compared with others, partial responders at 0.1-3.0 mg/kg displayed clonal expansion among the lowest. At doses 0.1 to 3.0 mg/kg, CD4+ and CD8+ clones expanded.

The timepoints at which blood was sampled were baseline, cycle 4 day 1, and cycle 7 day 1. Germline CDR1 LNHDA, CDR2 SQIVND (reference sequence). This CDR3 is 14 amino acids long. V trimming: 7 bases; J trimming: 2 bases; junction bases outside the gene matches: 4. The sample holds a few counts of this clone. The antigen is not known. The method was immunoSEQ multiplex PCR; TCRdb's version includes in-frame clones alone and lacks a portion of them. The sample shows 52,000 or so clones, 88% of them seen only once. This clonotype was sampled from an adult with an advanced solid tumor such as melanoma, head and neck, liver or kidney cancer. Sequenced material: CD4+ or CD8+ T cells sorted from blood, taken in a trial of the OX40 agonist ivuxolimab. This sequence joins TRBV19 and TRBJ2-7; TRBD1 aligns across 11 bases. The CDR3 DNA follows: TGTGCCAGTAATGGGGACAGGGGGGCCTACGAGCAGTACGTC. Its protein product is CASNGDRGAYEQYV.